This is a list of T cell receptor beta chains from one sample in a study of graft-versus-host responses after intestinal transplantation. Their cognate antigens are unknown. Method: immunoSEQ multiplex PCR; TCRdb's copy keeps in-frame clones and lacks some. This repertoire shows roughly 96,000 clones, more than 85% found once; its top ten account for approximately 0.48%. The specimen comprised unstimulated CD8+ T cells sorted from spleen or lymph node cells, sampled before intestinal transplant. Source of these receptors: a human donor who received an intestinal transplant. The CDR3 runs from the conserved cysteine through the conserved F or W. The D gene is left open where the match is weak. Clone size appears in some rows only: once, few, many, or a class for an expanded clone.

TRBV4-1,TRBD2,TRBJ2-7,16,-,CASSQDPSGRDYEQYF,TGCGCCAGCAGCCAAGATCCTAGCGGGAGGGACTACGAGCAGTACTTC
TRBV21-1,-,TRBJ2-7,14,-,CASSGPSSNYEQYF,TGTGCCAGCAGCGGGCCCTCAAGTAACTACGAGCAGTACTTC
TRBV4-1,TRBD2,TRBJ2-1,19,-,CASSQGFISSGRASNEQFF,TGCGCCAGCAGCCAAGGGTTTATTTCTAGCGGGAGGGCGTCGAATGAGCAGTTCTTC
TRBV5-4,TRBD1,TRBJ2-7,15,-,CASSGNRDSLYEQYF,TGTGCCAGCAGCGGGAACCGGGACAGCCTCTACGAGCAGTACTTC
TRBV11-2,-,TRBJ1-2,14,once,CASSLYLGGEGYTF,TGTGCCAGCAGCTTATATTTGGGAGGAGAGGGCTACACCTTC
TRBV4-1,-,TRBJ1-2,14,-,CASSHMSQFYGYTF,TGCGCCAGCAGCCATATGTCACAGTTCTATGGCTACACCTTC
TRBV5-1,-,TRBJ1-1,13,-,CASSYNKNTEAFF,TGCGCCAGCAGCTACAACAAGAACACTGAAGCTTTCTTT
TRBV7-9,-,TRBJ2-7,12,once,CASSLASNEQYF,TGTGCCAGCAGCTTAGCCAGTAACGAGCAGTACTTC
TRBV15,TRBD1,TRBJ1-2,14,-,CATSAQGAGYGYTF,TGTGCCACCAGCGCACAGGGGGCCGGCTATGGCTACACCTTC
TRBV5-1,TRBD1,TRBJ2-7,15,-,CASRRDRGPPNEQYF,TGCGCCAGCAGAAGAGACAGGGGGCCTCCTAACGAGCAGTACTTC
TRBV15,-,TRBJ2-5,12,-,CATSILKETQYF,TGTGCCACCAGCATCCTAAAAGAGACCCAGTACTTC
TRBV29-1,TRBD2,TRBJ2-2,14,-,CSVVSGGGAGELFF,TGCAGCGTTGTTAGCGGGGGGGGCGCCGGGGAGCTGTTTTTT
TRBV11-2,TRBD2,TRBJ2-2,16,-,CASSSPGLAGTGELFF,TGTGCCAGCAGCTCACCGGGACTAGCGGGAACCGGGGAGCTGTTTTTT
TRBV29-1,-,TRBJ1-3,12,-,CSVTGTGNTIYF,TGCAGCGTTACAGGGACTGGAAACACCATATATTTT
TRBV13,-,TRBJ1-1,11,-,CASSPGGEAFF,TGTGCCAGCAGCCCTGGGGGGGAAGCTTTCTTT
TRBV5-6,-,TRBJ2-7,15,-,CASSLGGRQAYEQYF,TGTGCCAGCAGCTTGGGGGGGAGACAGGCCTACGAGCAGTACTTC
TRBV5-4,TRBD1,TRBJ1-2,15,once,CASRPPDRPHDGYTF,TGTGCCAGCAGGCCCCCGGACAGGCCCCACGACGGCTACACCTTC
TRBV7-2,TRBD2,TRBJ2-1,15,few,CASSLTSGIRDEQFF,TGTGCCAGCAGCCTGACTAGCGGGATAAGGGATGAGCAGTTCTTC
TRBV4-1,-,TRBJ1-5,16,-,CASSQEHDRWSQPQHF,TGCGCCAGCAGCCAAGAACACGACAGGTGGAGTCAGCCCCAGCATTTT
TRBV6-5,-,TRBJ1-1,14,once,CASRTSTVNTEAFF,TGTGCCAGCCGGACAAGCACTGTGAACACTGAAGCTTTCTTT